These T cell receptor beta chains were read from a single sample in a study of T cell changes during pregnancy in multiple sclerosis. Sequencing was performed with immunoSEQ multiplex PCR; in TCRdb, only in-frame clones are kept and a portion is missing. In the table there are approximately 60,000 clones, around 93% of which are singletons. Sequenced here: CD4+ T cells from peripheral blood mononuclear cells, sampled before pregnancy. The receptor source for this set is a female donor with multiple sclerosis, enrolled in a pregnancy study. Each CDR3 is given with its conserved first and last residue. A D gene is named only where the DNA matches it firmly. Expanded clones get a size class; other rows say once, few or many, or leave the size out.

d_call clone_size j_call v_call cdr3_nt cdr3_aa
. . TRBJ2-5 TRBV20-1 TGCAGTGTCCAACTTTGGGAGACCCAGTACTTC CSVQLWETQYF
. . TRBJ2-3 TRBV15 TGTGCCACCAGCAGAGATGTGGGAGTGGGTGCAGATACGCAGTATTTT CATSRDVGVGADTQYF
TRBD1 . TRBJ1-2 TRBV5-6 TGTGCCAGCAGCTTGGGGGGACAGTCTCACTATGGCTACACCTTC CASSLGGQSHYGYTF
. . TRBJ2-3 TRBV2 TGTGCCAGCAGGACTAGCACAGATACGCAGTATTTT CASRTSTDTQYF
. . TRBJ1-2 TRBV28 TGTGCCAGCACCACAGGGTTTAACTATGGCTACACCTTC CASTTGFNYGYTF
TRBD1 . TRBJ1-1 TRBV7-9 TGTGCCAGCAGCCCAACAGGGGCAAAGAACACTGAAGCTTTCTTT CASSPTGAKNTEAFF
TRBD1 . TRBJ1-2 TRBV27 TGTGCCAGTATTACCGGGACAGGGGACGACTATGGCTACACCTTC CASITGTGDDYGYTF
TRBD2 . TRBJ2-1 TRBV2 TGTGCCAGCAGAAATAGCGGGAGCTACGGGGGTGAGCAGTTCTTC CASRNSGSYGGEQFF
. few TRBJ1-2 TRBV6-5 TGTGCCAGCAGTCCAACAGGGAACTATGGCTACACCTTC CASSPTGNYGYTF
TRBD1 . TRBJ2-6 TRBV2 TGTGCCAGCAGTGGACAGGGGGCTGGGGCCAACGTCCTGACTTTC CASSGQGAGANVLTF
. . TRBJ1-3 TRBV29-1 TGCAGCGCGTGGGACACAGGGAGCTCTGGAAACACCATATATTTT CSAWDTGSSGNTIYF
. . TRBJ1-1 TRBV5-1 TGCGCCAGCAGCTTGATGGTGGGCAGGGCGAACACTGAAGCTTTCTTT CASSLMVGRANTEAFF
TRBD2 . TRBJ2-1 TRBV7-6 TGTGCCAGCAGCTACGGACTAGCGGGAGGCCAAGGCAATGAGCAGTTCTTC CASSYGLAGGQGNEQFF
TRBD2 . TRBJ2-5 TRBV6-6 TGTGCCAGCAGCCCCCTAGCGGGAGGGCCGATGGAGACCCAGTACTTC CASSPLAGGPMETQYF
. once TRBJ2-3 TRBV19 TGTGCCAGTAGTACCAGGGTTACCCTTAGCACAGATACGCAGTATTTT CASSTRVTLSTDTQYF
. . TRBJ1-1 TRBV2 TGTGCCAGCAGCTTCCGGACAGCTAACACTGAAGCTTTCTTT CASSFRTANTEAFF
. . TRBJ1-1 TRBV29-1 TGCAGCGTTGAAGAGGGCAGGGCGGTGGCGAACACTGAAGCTTTCTTT CSVEEGRAVANTEAFF
. . TRBJ1-1 TRBV28 TGTGCCAGCAGTTCCGGGGACTTTCAGGGAGCTTTCTTT CASSSGDFQGAFF
TRBD1 . TRBJ2-7 TRBV2 TGTGCCAGCAGTGAAGACCCAGGACAGGGATACGAGCAGTACTTC CASSEDPGQGYEQYF
. . TRBJ2-3 TRBV4-2 TGTGCCAGCAGCCCCCGACAGCTAGGCACAGATACGCAGTATTTT CASSPRQLGTDTQYF
TRBD2 . TRBJ2-1 TRBV4-2 TGTGCCAGCAGCCACCCGGGAGGGTCCTACAATGAGCAGTTCTTC CASSHPGGSYNEQFF
. . TRBJ2-3 TRBV27 TGTGCCAGCAGTTTATATCCTGGAGGCACAGATACGCAGTATTTT CASSLYPGGTDTQYF
TRBD1 few TRBJ1-4 TRBV25-1 TGTGCCAGCAGTGAGCTTGGGACAGGGGTAACAACTAATGAAAAACTGTTTTTT CASSELGTGVTTNEKLFF
TRBD2 . TRBJ2-7 TRBV28 TGTGCCAAACAACTAGCGGGAGGGTACGAGCAGTACTTC CAKQLAGGYEQYF
. . TRBJ1-1 TRBV18 TGTGCCAGCTCCTTAACAGGGATCACTGAAGCTTTCTTT CASSLTGITEAFF
. . TRBJ2-1 TRBV6-1 TGTGCCAGCAGTGTGGGCAGTCCTGTAACCTACAATGAGCAGTTCTTC CASSVGSPVTYNEQFF
. . TRBJ2-3 TRBV15 TGTGCCACCAGCAGAGCAATAGTCACAGATACGCAGTATTTT CATSRAIVTDTQYF
. . TRBJ2-7 TRBV6-6 TGTGCCAGCAGTTTGGGGACAAATCAGTACTTC CASSLGTNQYF
. . TRBJ1-2 TRBV6-1 TGTGCCAGCAGTGAGGGGGCGCGGGGCTACACCTTC CASSEGARGYTF
. . TRBJ2-7 TRBV4-2 TGTGCCAGCAGCCAAGAGCAAAGCGGGTGGGCCTACGAGCAGTACTTC CASSQEQSGWAYEQYF
TRBD1 . TRBJ2-1 TRBV5-1 TGCGCCAGCAGCTTGGCCGGGACAGGGAGTGGTGAGCAGTTCTTC CASSLAGTGSGEQFF
TRBD1 . TRBJ2-7 TRBV5-4 TGTGCCAGCAGCCGGATCTTAAGGACAGGGGAAAACGAGCAGTACTTC CASSRILRTGENEQYF
. few TRBJ2-1 TRBV20-1 TGCAGTGCCTCTGACAGGGAGCAGTTCTTC CSASDREQFF
. once TRBJ2-3 TRBV2 TGTGCCAGCAGTCCCCAGGGAACCCTATTCAATACGCAGTATTTT CASSPQGTLFNTQYF
. once TRBJ2-1 TRBV7-2 TGTGCCAGCAGCTTAGTGAGTAGCGGTGACAATGAGCAGTTCTTC CASSLVSSGDNEQFF